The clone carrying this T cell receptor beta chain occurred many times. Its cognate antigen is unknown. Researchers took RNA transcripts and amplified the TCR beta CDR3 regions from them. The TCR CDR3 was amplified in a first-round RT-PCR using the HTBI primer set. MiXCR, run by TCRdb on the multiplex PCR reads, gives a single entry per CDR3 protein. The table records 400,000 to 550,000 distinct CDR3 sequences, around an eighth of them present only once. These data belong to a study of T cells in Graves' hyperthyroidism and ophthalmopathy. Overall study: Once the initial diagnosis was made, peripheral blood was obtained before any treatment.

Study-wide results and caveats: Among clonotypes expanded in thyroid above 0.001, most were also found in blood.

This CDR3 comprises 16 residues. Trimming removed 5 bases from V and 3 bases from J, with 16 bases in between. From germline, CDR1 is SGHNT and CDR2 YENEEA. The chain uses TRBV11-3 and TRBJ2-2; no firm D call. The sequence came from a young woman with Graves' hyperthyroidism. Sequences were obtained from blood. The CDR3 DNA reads TGTGCCAGCAGCCCCTATGAGTGGGGTGACACCGGGGAGCTGTTTTTT. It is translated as CASSPYEWGDTGELFF. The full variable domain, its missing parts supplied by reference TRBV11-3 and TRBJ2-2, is EAGVVQSPRYKIIEKKQPVAFWCNPISGHNTLYWYLQNLGQGPELLIRYENEEAVDDSQLPKDRFSAERLKGVDSTLKIQPAELGDSAVYLCASSPYEWGDTGELFFGEGSRLTVL.